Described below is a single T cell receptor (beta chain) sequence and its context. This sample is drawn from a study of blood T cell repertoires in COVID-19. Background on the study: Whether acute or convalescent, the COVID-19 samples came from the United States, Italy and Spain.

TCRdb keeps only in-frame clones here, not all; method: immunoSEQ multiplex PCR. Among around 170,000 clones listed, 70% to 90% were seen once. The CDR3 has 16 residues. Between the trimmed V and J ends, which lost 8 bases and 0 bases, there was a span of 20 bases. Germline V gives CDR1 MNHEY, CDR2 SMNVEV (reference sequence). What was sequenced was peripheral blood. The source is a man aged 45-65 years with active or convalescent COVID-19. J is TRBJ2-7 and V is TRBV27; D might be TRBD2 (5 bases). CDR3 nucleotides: TGTGCCAGCGGGTCCTCGAGGGCCCAAAGCTCCTACGAGCAGTACTTC. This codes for CASGSSRAQSSYEQYF.